The clone carrying this T cell receptor (beta chain) was seen only a few times. Antigen unknown. This sample is drawn from a study of a mutant IDH1 vaccine in newly diagnosed glioma. Measured with immunoSEQ multiplex PCR; TCRdb has only the in-frame clones, and not every one. The sample includes about 60,000 clones, around 81% of them seen just once. The time point was: week 35, safety follow-up. Each vaccine dose was 300 ug of mutant IDH1 20-mer peptide, with topical imiquimod. General study findings and limits: Changes in the top peripheral T cell clonotypes seemingly had no bearing on pseudoprogression.

V lost 4 bases, J lost 3 bases, and 6 bases stayed unmatched. Per the germline V gene, CDR1 is SGHRS and CDR2 is YFSETQ. This CDR3 has 14 amino acids. This TCR was recovered from a man aged 35-49 years with glioma. The chain carries TRBV5-1 and TRBJ1-1; 7 bases line up with TRBD1. The specimen was PBMCs, collected from a glioma patient whose treatment included an IDH1 peptide vaccine. The CDR3 spells CASSVDRAYTEAFF. CDR3 bases: TGCGCCAGCAGCGTCGACAGGGCTTACACTGAAGCTTTCTTT.